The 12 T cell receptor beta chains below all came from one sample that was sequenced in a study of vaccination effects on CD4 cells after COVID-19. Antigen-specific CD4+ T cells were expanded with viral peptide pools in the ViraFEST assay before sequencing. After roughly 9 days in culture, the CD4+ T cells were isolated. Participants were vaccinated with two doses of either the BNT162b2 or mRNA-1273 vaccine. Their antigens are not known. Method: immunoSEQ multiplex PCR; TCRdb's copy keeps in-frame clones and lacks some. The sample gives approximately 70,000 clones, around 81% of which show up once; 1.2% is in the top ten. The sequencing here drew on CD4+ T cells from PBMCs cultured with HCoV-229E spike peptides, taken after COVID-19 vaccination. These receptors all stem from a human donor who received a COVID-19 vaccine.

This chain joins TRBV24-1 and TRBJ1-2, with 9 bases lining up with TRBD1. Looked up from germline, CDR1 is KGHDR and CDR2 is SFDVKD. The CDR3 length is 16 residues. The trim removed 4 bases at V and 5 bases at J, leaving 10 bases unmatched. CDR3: CATSDTRTGGAYGYTF. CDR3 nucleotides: TGTGCCACCAGTGACACTCGAACAGGGGGCGCTTATGGCTACACCTTC.

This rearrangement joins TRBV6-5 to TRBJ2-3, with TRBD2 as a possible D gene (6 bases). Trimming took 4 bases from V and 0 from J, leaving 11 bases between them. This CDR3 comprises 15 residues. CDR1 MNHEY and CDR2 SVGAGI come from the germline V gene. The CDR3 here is CASSFRGASTDTQYF. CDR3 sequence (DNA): TGTGCCAGCAGTTTTCGCGGGGCTAGCACAGATACGCAGTATTTT.

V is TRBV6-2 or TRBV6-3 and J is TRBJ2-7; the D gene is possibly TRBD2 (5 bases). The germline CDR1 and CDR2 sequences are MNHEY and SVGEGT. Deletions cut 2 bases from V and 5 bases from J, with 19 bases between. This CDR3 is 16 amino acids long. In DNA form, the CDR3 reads TGTGCCAGCAGTTACGAGCGGCGGAACCTCCTCCACGAGCAGTACGTC. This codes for CASSYERRNLLHEQYV.

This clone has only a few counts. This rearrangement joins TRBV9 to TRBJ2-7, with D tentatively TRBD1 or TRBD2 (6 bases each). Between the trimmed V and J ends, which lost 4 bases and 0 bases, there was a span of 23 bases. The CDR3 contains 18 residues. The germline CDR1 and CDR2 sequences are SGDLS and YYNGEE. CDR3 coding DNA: TGTGCCAGCAGCCTAGGGGTACAGGGAGGTCATCCCTCCTACGAGCAGTACGTC. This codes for CASSLGVQGGHPSYEQYV.

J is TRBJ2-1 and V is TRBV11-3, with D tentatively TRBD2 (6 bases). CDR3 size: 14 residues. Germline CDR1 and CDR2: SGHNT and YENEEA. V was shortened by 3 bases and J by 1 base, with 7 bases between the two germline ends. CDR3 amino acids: CASSLGGSYNEQFF. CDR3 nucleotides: TGTGCCAGCAGCTTGGGAGGATCCTACAATGAGCAGTTCTTC.

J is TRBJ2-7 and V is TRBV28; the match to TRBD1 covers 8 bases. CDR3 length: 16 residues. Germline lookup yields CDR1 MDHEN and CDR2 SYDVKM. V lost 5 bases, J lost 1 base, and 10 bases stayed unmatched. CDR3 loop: CASSRQGTIRSYEQYV. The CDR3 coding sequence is TGTGCCAGCAGTCGACAGGGGACAATTAGGTCCTACGAGCAGTACGTC.

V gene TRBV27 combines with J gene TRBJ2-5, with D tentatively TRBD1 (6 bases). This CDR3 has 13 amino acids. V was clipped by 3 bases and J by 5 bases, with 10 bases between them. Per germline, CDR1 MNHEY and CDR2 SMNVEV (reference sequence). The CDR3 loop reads CASSFGQGETQYF. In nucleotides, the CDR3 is TGTGCCAGCAGTTTTGGGCAGGGGGAGACCCAGTACTTC.

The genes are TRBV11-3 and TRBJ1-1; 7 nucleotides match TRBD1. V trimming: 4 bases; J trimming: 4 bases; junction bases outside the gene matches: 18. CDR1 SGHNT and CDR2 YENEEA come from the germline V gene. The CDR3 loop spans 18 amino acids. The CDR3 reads CASSYSYRDAGGCTEAFF. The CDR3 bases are TGTGCCAGCAGCTATAGTTACCGGGACGCAGGGGGATGCACTGAAGCTTTCTTT.

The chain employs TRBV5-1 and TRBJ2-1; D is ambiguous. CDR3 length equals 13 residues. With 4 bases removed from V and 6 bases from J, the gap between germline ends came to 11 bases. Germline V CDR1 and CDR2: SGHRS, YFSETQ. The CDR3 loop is CASSLAVVNEQFF. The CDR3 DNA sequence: TGCGCCAGCAGCCTGGCGGTCGTCAATGAGCAGTTCTTC.

The CDR3 region has the DNA TGTGCCAGCAGCGTAACCGGGGGGCGCGAGACCCAGTACTTC. Its translation is CASSVTGGRETQYF. V usage is TRBV9 and J usage is TRBJ2-5, with a weak D call TRBD2 (7 bases). Trimming left V 1 base short and J 5 bases short, with 12 bases between. Germline V gene data show CDR1 as SGDLS and CDR2 as YYNGEE. The CDR3 loop spans 14 amino acids.

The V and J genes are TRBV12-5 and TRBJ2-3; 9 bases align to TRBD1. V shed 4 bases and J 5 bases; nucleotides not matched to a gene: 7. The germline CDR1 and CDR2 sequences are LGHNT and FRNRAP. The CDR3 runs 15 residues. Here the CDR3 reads CASGSRTGARDTQYF. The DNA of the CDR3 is TGTGCTAGTGGTTCTCGGACAGGGGCAAGAGATACGCAGTATTTT.

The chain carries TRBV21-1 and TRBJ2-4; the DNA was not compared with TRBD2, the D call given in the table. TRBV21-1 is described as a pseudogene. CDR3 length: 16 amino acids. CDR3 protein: CASSRAPGGRKNIQYF. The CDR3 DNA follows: TGTGCCAGCAGCAGAGCCCCCGGGGGTCGCAAAAACATTCAGTACTTC.